The TCR beta chain under discussion was sequenced for a study of blood T cell repertoires in COVID-19. Study details: The samples span acute and convalescent COVID-19 from the United States, Italy and Spain.

The CDR3 totals 13 residues. Germline lookup yields CDR1 SQVTM and CDR2 ANQGSEA. The V end was cut by 6 bases, the J end by 7 bases, with 17 bases between. The Seattle patients, enrolled during active infection, were followed longitudinally. In the source study's methods: Scientists estimated how many nucleated cells there were by amplifying reference gene primers. Generated by immunoSEQ multiplex PCR, the TCRdb table keeps only in-frame clones and is missing some. V and J calls plus clone size are reproduced from that table; the DNA served to infer D and trimming. The table records about 290,000 clones, roughly 90% of them present only once.

The V and J genes are TRBV29-1 and TRBJ2-3, with D maybe TRBD2 (5 bases). Sample: peripheral blood. The receptor comes from a woman between 25 and 40 years old with COVID-19, enrolled during active disease. The CDR3 region has the DNA TGCAGCGTCCGGACCAGGATGACTAATACGCAGTATTTT. Amino acids: CSVRTRMTNTQYF.